This TCR beta chain appears in the sequencing data of a study of cytomegalovirus exposure and HLA in healthy donors. Findings of the study overall: The study flagged fewer than 200 TCR beta chains as cytomegalovirus-associated. Indistinguishability led to the exclusion of some V segments, TRBV6-2 and TRBV6-3 included. Rarity held for most TCR sequences, but there were some public TCRs that occurred in many donors.

Comment on this clone: Its specificity is not known.

This CDR3 spans 14 amino acids. Germline values: CDR1 SGHNT, CDR2 YYREEE (reference sequence). The V and J ends lost 4 bases and 3 bases, in that order; junction bases with no gene match: 4. PCR involved 60 Vbeta and 13 Jbeta primers. TCRdb keeps only in-frame clones here, not all; method: immunoSEQ multiplex PCR. Of some 130,000 clones listed, approximately 80% were seen once; the top ten hold just over 8.5%. The gene calls are TRBV5-4 and TRBJ2-3; TRBD2 agrees at 8 bases. This TCR derives from a woman between 50 and 59 years old in good health and CMV-seropositive. Sequencing was performed on PBMCs. This CDR3 reads CASSPGGRTDTQYF. CDR3 coding DNA: TGTGCCAGCAGCCCGGGGGGGCGGACAGATACGCAGTATTTT.